This T cell receptor (beta chain) originates from a study of T cell responses to AZD1222 COVID-19 vaccine. TCRdb's copy holds only in-frame clones and misses some; the assay was immunoSEQ multiplex PCR. The sample lists under 120,000 clones; about 92% were seen once. Looked up from germline, CDR1 is MNHNY and CDR2 is SVGAGI (reference sequence). The junction had 10 bases not matched to a gene; V was cut back by 6 bases and J by 6 bases. The CDR3 covers 14 residues. This TCR derives from an adult in good health. This material consisted of peripheral blood, taken on day 0 of AZD1222 vaccination. The rearrangement links TRBV6-6 to TRBJ1-2, with 7 bases matching TRBD1. The CDR3 nucleotides read TGTGCCAGCAGCTCCGACAGGGAGGGACATGGCTACACCTTC. Its protein product is CASSSDREGHGYTF.